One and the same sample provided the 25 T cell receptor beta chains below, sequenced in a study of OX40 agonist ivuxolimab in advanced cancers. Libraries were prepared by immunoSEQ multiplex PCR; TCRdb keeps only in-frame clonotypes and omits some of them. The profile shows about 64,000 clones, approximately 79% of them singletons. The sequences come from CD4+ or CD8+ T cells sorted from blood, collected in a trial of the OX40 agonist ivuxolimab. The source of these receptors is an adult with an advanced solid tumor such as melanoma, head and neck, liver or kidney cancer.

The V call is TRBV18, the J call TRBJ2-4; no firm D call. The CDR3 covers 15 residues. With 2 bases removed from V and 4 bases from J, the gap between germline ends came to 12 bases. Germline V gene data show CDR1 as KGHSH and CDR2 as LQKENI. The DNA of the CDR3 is TGTGCCAGCTCACCATTCGGGTCTGGGAAAAACATTCAGTACTTC. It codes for CASSPFGSGKNIQYF.

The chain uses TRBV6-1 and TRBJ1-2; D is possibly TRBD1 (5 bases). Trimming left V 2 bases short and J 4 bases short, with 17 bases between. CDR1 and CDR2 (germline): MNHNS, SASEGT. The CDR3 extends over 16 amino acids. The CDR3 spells CASSETFTRGSYGYTF. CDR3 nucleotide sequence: TGTGCCAGCAGTGAAACATTTACAAGGGGATCCTATGGCTACACCTTC.

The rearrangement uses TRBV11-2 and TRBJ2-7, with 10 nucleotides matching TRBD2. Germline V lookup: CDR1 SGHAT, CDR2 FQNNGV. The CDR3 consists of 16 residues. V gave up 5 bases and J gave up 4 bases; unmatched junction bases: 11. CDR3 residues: CASSPLKREGRYEQYF. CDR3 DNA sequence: TGTGCCAGCAGCCCATTGAAGCGGGAGGGTCGATACGAGCAGTACTTC.

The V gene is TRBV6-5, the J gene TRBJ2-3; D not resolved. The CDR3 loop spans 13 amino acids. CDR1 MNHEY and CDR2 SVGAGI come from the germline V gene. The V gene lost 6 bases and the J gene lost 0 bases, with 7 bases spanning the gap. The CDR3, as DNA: TGTGCCAGCAGAAAGGATAGCACAGATACGCAGTATTTT. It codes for CASRKDSTDTQYF.

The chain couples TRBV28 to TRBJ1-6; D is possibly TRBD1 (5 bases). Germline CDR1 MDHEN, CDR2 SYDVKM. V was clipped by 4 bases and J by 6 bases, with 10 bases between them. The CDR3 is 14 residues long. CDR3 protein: CASSWGELNSPLHF. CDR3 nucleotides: TGTGCCAGCAGTTGGGGGGAACTTAATTCACCCCTCCACTTT.

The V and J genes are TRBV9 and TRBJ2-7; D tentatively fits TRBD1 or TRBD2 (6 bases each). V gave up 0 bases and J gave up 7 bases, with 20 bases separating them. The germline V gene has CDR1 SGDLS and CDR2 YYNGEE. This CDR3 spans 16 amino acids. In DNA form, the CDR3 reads TGTGCCAGCAGCGTAGTCCCCGGGAGCAGCAGGGGAGAGCAGTACTTC. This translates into CASSVVPGSSRGEQYF.

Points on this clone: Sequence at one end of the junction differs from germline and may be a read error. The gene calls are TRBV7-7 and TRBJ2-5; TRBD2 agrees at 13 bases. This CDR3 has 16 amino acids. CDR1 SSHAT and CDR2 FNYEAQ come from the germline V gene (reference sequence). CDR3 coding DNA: TGTGCTAGCAGCCCACTAGCGGGGGGGATCCAAGAGACCCAGTACTTC. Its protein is CASSPLAGGIQETQYF.

CDR3 sequence reads: CSADILGGYTF. The CDR3 DNA reads as TGCAGTGCAGACATTCTAGGGGGCTACACCTTC. The V gene is TRBV20-1, the J gene TRBJ1-2, with D uncertain. Trimming took off 6 bases at V and 8 bases at J, with 13 bases between the two ends. CDR1 is DFQATT, CDR2 SNEGSKA, per germline (reference sequence). CDR3 length: 11 residues.

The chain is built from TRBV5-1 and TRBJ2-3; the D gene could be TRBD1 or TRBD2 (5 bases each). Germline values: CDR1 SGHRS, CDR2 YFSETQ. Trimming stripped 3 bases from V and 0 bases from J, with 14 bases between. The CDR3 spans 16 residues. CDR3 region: CASSWERDRSTDTQYF. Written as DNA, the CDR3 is TGCGCCAGCAGCTGGGAACGGGACCGAAGCACAGATACGCAGTATTTT.

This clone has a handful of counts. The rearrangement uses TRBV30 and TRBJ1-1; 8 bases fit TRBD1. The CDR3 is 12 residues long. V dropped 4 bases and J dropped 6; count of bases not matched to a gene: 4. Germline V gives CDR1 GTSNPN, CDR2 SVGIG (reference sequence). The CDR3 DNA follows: TGTGCCTGGACCGACAGGGGAGCTGAAGCTTTCTTT. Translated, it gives CAWTDRGAEAFF.

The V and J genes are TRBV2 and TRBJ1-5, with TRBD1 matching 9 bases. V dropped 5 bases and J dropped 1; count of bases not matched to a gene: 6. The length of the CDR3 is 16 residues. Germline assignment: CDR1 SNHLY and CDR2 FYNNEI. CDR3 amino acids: CASSKTGGLSNQPQHF. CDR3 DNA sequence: TGTGCCAGCAGTAAAACAGGGGGCTTGAGCAATCAGCCCCAGCATTTT.

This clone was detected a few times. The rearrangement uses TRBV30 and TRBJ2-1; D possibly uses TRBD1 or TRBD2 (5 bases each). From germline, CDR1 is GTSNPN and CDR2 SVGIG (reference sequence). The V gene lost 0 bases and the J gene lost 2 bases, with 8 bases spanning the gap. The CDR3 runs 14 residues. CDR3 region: CAWSVRGAYNEQFF. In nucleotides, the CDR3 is TGTGCCTGGAGTGTACGAGGGGCCTACAATGAGCAGTTCTTC.

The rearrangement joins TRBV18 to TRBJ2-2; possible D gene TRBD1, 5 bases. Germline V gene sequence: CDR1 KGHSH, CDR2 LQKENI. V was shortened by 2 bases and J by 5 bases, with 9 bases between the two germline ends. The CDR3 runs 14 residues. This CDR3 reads CASSPVRGTGELFF. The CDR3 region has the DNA TGTGCCAGCTCACCAGTAAGGGGAACCGGGGAGCTGTTTTTT.

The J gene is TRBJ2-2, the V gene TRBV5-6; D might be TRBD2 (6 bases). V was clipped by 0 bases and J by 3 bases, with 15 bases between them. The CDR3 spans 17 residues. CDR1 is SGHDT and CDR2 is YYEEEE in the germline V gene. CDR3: CASSLVSSGDYTGELFF. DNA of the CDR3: TGTGCCAGCAGCTTGGTTTCGTCTGGGGACTACACCGGGGAGCTGTTTTTT.

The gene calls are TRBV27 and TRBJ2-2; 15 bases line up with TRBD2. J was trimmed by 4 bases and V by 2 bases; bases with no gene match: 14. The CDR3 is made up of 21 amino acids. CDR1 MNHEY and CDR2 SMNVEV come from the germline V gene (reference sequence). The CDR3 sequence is CASSLIRTSGGGGAGTGELFF. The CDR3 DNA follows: TGTGCCAGCAGTTTAATTCGGACTAGCGGGGGGGGCGGGGCCGGCACCGGGGAGCTGTTTTTT.

DNA for the CDR3: TGTGCCAGCACTCTCTCCACGGGACAGGGGGGAGAGACCCAGTACTTC. Translating it yields CASTLSTGQGGETQYF. The gene calls are TRBV2 and TRBJ2-5, with 11 bases lining up with TRBD1. The germline V gene encodes CDR1 SNHLY and CDR2 FYNNEI. V lost 7 bases to trimming and J lost 4 bases; unmatched junction nucleotides: 11. The length of the CDR3 is 16 residues. Full variable domain (outside the CDR3, taken from reference TRBV2 and TRBJ2-5): EPEVTQTPSHQVTQMGQEVILRCVPISNHLYFYWYRQILGQKVEFLVSFYNNEISEKSEIFDDQFSVERPDGSNFTLKIRSTKLEDSAMYFCASTLSTGQGGETQYFGPGTRLLVL.

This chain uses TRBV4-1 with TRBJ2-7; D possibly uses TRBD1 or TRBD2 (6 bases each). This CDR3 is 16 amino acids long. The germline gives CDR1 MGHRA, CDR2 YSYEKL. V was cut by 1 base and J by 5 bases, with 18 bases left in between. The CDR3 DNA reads TGCGCCAGCAGCCAAGGCTCCCGTGGGGGGCAGAACGAGCAGTACTTC. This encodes CASSQGSRGGQNEQYF.

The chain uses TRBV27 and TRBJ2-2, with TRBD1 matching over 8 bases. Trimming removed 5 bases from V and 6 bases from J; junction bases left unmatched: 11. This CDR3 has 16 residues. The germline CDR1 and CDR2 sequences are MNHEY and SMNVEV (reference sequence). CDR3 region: CASSPLWTGISGELFF. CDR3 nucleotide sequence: TGTGCCAGCAGTCCTCTCTGGACAGGGATCTCCGGGGAGCTGTTTTTT.

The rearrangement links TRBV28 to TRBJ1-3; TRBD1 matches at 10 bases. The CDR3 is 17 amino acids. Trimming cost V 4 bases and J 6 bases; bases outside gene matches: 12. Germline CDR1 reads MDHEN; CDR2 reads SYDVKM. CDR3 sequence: CASSSSLRDRGENTIYF. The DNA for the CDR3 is TGTGCCAGCAGTTCTAGCCTTCGGGACAGGGGTGAAAACACCATATATTTT.

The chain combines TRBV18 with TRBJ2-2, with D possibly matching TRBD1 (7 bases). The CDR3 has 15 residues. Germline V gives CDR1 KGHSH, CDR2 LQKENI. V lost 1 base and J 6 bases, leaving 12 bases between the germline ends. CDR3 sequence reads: CASSPLRGDAGELFF. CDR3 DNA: TGTGCCAGCTCACCACTCAGGGGGGACGCCGGGGAGCTGTTTTTT. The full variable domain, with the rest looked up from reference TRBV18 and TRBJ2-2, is NAGVMQNPRHLVRRRGQEARLRCSPMKGHSHVYWYRQLPEEGLKFMVYLQKENIIDESGMPKERFSAEFPKEGPSILRIQQVVRGDSAAYFCASSPLRGDAGELFFGEGSRLTVL.

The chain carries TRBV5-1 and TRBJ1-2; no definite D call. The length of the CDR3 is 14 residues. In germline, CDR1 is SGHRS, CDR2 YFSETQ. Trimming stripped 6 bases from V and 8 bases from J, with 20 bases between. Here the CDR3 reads CASTLATGREGYTF. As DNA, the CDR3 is TGCGCCAGCACCCTCGCGACCGGGAGGGAAGGCTACACCTTC.

CDR3 coding DNA: TGTGCCAGCAGCGTATCCCAGACCCCCCTGTCTGGGGCCAACGTCCTGACTTTC. Translating gives CASSVSQTPLSGANVLTF. V is TRBV9 and J is TRBJ2-6, with D unresolved. V was trimmed by 1 base and J by 1 base, leaving 15 bases between them. This CDR3 region has 18 residues. Germline V gene sequence: CDR1 SGDLS, CDR2 YYNGEE.

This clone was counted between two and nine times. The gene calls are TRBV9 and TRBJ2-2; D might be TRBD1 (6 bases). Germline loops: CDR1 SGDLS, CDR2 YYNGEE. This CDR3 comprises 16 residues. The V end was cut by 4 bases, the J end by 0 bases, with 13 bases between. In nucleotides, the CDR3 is TGTGCCAGCAGCCCCTGGGGGCAGGCGAACACCGGGGAGCTGTTTTTT. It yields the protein CASSPWGQANTGELFF. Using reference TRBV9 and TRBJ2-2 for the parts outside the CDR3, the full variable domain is DSGVTQTPKHLITATGQRVTLRCSPRSGDLSVYWYQQSLDQGLQFLIQYYNGEERAKGNILERFSAQQFPDLHSELNLSSLELGDSALYFCASSPWGQANTGELFFGEGSRLTVL.

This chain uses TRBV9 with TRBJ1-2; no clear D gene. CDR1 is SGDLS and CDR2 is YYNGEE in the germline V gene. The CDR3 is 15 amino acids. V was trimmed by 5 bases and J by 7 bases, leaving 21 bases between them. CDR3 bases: TGTGCCAGCAGTGCAGCTCCGTCGGCTGGGATTGGCTACACCTTC. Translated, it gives CASSAAPSAGIGYTF.

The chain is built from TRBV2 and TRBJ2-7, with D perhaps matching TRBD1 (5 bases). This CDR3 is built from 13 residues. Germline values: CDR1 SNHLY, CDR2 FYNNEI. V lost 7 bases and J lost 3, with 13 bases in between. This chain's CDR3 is CASNQDTYYEQYF. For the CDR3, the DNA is TGTGCCAGCAACCAGGACACGTACTACGAGCAGTACTTC.